This is a list of T cell receptor beta chains from one sample in a study of early T cells in non-severe SARS-CoV-2 infection. MiXCR, applied by TCRdb to the 5' RACE reads, yields one record per CDR3 protein. The sample has approximately 70,000 distinct CDR3 sequences; roughly 13% are singletons. The source material was whole blood. Receptor source: an adult who was a healthcare worker with PCR-confirmed SARS-CoV-2 infection or an uninfected control (not recorded which). Both conserved end residues are part of each CDR3. D genes are given only for firm matches. Size tells how often a clone was seen (once, few, many) or the class of an expanded clone, and some rows leave it out.

j_call: TRBJ2-7; v_call: TRBV10-3; clone_size: NA; d_call: NA; cdr3_nt: TGTGCCATCAGTACGGACTGGTACGAGCAGTACTTC; cdr3_aa: CAISTDWYEQYF
j_call: TRBJ2-7; v_call: TRBV9; clone_size: many; d_call: TRBD1; cdr3_nt: TGTGCCAGCAGCGGACGGGACAGCTCCTACGAGCAGTACTTC; cdr3_aa: CASSGRDSSYEQYF
j_call: TRBJ2-1; v_call: TRBV20-1; clone_size: few; d_call: NA; cdr3_nt: TGCAGTTCGCCAGGTAGAGGTCTGAGTTACAATGAGCAGTTCTTC; cdr3_aa: CSSPGRGLSYNEQFF
j_call: TRBJ2-3; v_call: TRBV19; clone_size: NA; d_call: NA; cdr3_nt: TGTGCCAGTAGTTCCCATGAATGGTCGGTCACAGATACGCAGTATTTT; cdr3_aa: CASSSHEWSVTDTQYF
j_call: TRBJ2-7; v_call: TRBV5-1; clone_size: once; d_call: NA; cdr3_nt: TGCGCCAGCAGCTTGGAGAACCTCTACGAGCAGTACTTC; cdr3_aa: CASSLENLYEQYF
j_call: TRBJ2-5; v_call: TRBV27; clone_size: many; d_call: TRBD1; cdr3_nt: TGTGCCAGCAGCATCATCCGGGACAGAAGGGGACAAGAGACCCAGTACTTC; cdr3_aa: CASSIIRDRRGQETQYF
j_call: TRBJ1-1; v_call: TRBV29-1; clone_size: many; d_call: NA; cdr3_nt: TGCAGCGTTTTCGGGGGAGGGACTGAAGCTTTCTTT; cdr3_aa: CSVFGGGTEAFF
j_call: TRBJ1-2; v_call: TRBV12-3/TRBV12-4; clone_size: NA; d_call: NA; cdr3_nt: TGTGCCAGCACCGGTGACGTCGTCATCGCAGGCTACACCTTC; cdr3_aa: CASTGDVVIAGYTF
j_call: TRBJ1-1; v_call: TRBV5-1; clone_size: few; d_call: NA; cdr3_nt: TGCGCCAGCAGCTTGGACGGCAGGCCGAACACTGAAGCTTTCTTT; cdr3_aa: CASSLDGRPNTEAFF
j_call: TRBJ1-6; v_call: TRBV20-1; clone_size: many; d_call: NA; cdr3_nt: TGCAGTGCTGAGAGGACCGACAACTCACCCCTCCACTTT; cdr3_aa: CSAERTDNSPLHF
j_call: TRBJ2-1; v_call: TRBV5-4; clone_size: few; d_call: TRBD2; cdr3_nt: TGTGCCAGCAGCCCTGGACTAGCGGGGGGCCTCAATGAGCAGTTCTTC; cdr3_aa: CASSPGLAGGLNEQFF
j_call: TRBJ2-1; v_call: TRBV14; clone_size: few; d_call: TRBD1; cdr3_nt: TGTGCCAGCAGCCCGACGACAGGGGGCTATGAGCAGTTCTTC; cdr3_aa: CASSPTTGGYEQFF
j_call: TRBJ1-6; v_call: TRBV20-1; clone_size: many; d_call: NA; cdr3_nt: TGCAGTGCTACTTCGACGGGCGGCGGGAATTCACCCCTCCACTTT; cdr3_aa: CSATSTGGGNSPLHF
j_call: TRBJ1-1; v_call: TRBV7-2; clone_size: NA; d_call: NA; cdr3_nt: TGTGCCAGCAGCCCAAGTGGGAGGACTGAAGCTTTCTTT; cdr3_aa: CASSPSGRTEAFF
j_call: TRBJ2-7; v_call: TRBV12-3/TRBV12-4; clone_size: many; d_call: NA; cdr3_nt: TGTGCCAGCAGTTTAGCTTCTCTGAACCCCTACGAGCAGTACTTC; cdr3_aa: CASSLASLNPYEQYF
j_call: TRBJ2-5; v_call: TRBV11-1; clone_size: NA; d_call: NA; cdr3_nt: TGTGCCAGCAGCTCAAAGGACAGCCACCAAGAGACCCAGTACTTC; cdr3_aa: CASSSKDSHQETQYF
j_call: TRBJ2-1; v_call: TRBV2; clone_size: many; d_call: TRBD2; cdr3_nt: TGTGCCAGCAGCCAAACTAGCGGGGGGACCAATGAGCAGTTCTTC; cdr3_aa: CASSQTSGGTNEQFF
j_call: TRBJ2-5; v_call: TRBV2; clone_size: many; d_call: NA; cdr3_nt: TGTGCCAGCAGTCCTAGCGTCACGGAGACCCAGTACTTC; cdr3_aa: CASSPSVTETQYF
j_call: TRBJ2-7; v_call: TRBV25-1; clone_size: few; d_call: NA; cdr3_nt: TGTGCCAGCAGCCGGTTACCCTACGAGCAGTACTTC; cdr3_aa: CASSRLPYEQYF
j_call: TRBJ2-1; v_call: TRBV9; clone_size: few; d_call: NA; cdr3_nt: TGTGCCAGCAGCCCGGTGTCACAGGCCCACAATGAGCAGTTCTTC; cdr3_aa: CASSPVSQAHNEQFF
j_call: TRBJ2-6; v_call: TRBV5-1; clone_size: NA; d_call: NA; cdr3_nt: TGCGCCAGCAGCATTGACGGATACTCTGGGGCCAACGTCCTGACTTTC; cdr3_aa: CASSIDGYSGANVLTF
j_call: TRBJ2-4; v_call: TRBV6-1; clone_size: NA; d_call: NA; cdr3_nt: TGTGCCAGCAGTGAGGGTGGGGGCGTGAACATTCAGTACTTC; cdr3_aa: CASSEGGGVNIQYF
j_call: TRBJ2-3; v_call: TRBV7-2; clone_size: NA; d_call: NA; cdr3_nt: TGTGCCAGCAGCTTAGGAGCAGGCGTTAGGAGTACGCAGTATTTT; cdr3_aa: CASSLGAGVRSTQYF
j_call: TRBJ2-1; v_call: TRBV7-2; clone_size: NA; d_call: NA; cdr3_nt: TGTGCCAGCAGCTCCCCAGCCGGGAACAATGAGCAGTTCTTC; cdr3_aa: CASSSPAGNNEQFF
j_call: TRBJ1-2; v_call: TRBV28; clone_size: many; d_call: NA; cdr3_nt: TGTGCCAGCGTGTCCGCCGCCGTCTATGGCTACACCTTC; cdr3_aa: CASVSAAVYGYTF
j_call: TRBJ1-5; v_call: TRBV15; clone_size: few; d_call: TRBD1; cdr3_nt: TGTGCCACCAGCAGAGTCCGACAGGGTAATAGCAATCAGCCCCAGCATTTT; cdr3_aa: CATSRVRQGNSNQPQHF